This is a list of T cell receptor beta chains from one sample in a study of T cell responses to AZD1222 COVID-19 vaccine. Method: immunoSEQ multiplex PCR; TCRdb's copy keeps in-frame clones and lacks some. The sample holds about 130,000 clones; approximately 90% are singletons and the top ten take 6% to 7.5%. The material was peripheral blood, obtained on day 0 of AZD1222 vaccination. All receptors come from an adult in good health. Both conserved end residues are part of each CDR3. A D gene is named only where the DNA matches it firmly. Some rows have no size entry. The others give once, few or many, or a class for an expanded clone.

TGCAGCGTTGAAGGCGACGGGGACAGGGGGTCGGAGACCCAGTACTTC | CSVEGDGDRGSETQYF | TRBJ2-5 | 16 | TRBV29-1 | TRBD1 | NA
TGTGCCACCAGTGGTGCGGACAGGGGGAACACCGGGGAGCTGTTTTTT | CATSGADRGNTGELFF | TRBJ2-2 | 16 | TRBV24-1 | TRBD1 | NA
TGTGCCACCCTGGGGTCAGGGGCCCTCAACACCGGGGAGCTGTTTTTT | CATLGSGALNTGELFF | TRBJ2-2 | 16 | TRBV24-1 | NA | NA
TGTGCCAGCAGCTTACTCCGGGGGACTCCAACAGATACGCAGTATTTT | CASSLLRGTPTDTQYF | TRBJ2-3 | 16 | TRBV7-9 | NA | NA
TGTGCCAGCAGCGGGACAGCCACACCCTACGAGCAGTACTTC | CASSGTATPYEQYF | TRBJ2-7 | 14 | TRBV9 | NA | NA
TGTGCCAGCAGCTTATTGAATCTAGACAACTATGGCTACACCTTC | CASSLLNLDNYGYTF | TRBJ1-2 | 15 | TRBV7-9 | NA | NA
TGTGCCAGCAGTCTAGGGCACGCAGGAAACACCATATATTTT | CASSLGHAGNTIYF | TRBJ1-3 | 14 | TRBV2 | NA | NA
TGCGCCAGCAGCCAAGATTCAGATACGCAGTATTTT | CASSQDSDTQYF | TRBJ2-3 | 12 | TRBV4-3 | NA | few
TGTGCCAGCAGCTTAGCTGGGTTCTATGGCTACACCTTC | CASSLAGFYGYTF | TRBJ1-2 | 13 | TRBV7-9 | NA | NA
TGTGCCTGGAGTGTAGGGCAGGTCTCCAACTATGGCTACACCTTC | CAWSVGQVSNYGYTF | TRBJ1-2 | 15 | TRBV30 | NA | NA
TGTGCCAGCAGCTTCGTCACCGAACCCTACGAGCAGTACTTC | CASSFVTEPYEQYF | TRBJ2-7 | 14 | TRBV5-6 | NA | NA
TGTGCCAGCAGCTTAGATTGGCAGGGGGATGGCTACACCTTC | CASSLDWQGDGYTF | TRBJ1-2 | 14 | TRBV11-2 | TRBD1 | once
TGTGCCAGCAGCCCAACAGGGTCAGCTGAAGCTTTCTTT | CASSPTGSAEAFF | TRBJ1-1 | 13 | TRBV3-1/TRBV3-2 | NA | NA
TGTGCCTGGAGTGTTCAGGCGTTGGATTCACCCCTCCACTTT | CAWSVQALDSPLHF | TRBJ1-6 | 14 | TRBV30 | NA | NA
TGTGCCAGCAGTTACCCCACAGCGGGGGGCGGGGAGACCCAGTACTTC | CASSYPTAGGGETQYF | TRBJ2-5 | 16 | TRBV6-2/TRBV6-3 | TRBD2 | once
TGTGCCAGCCTACATTGGGGCTACACCTTC | CASLHWGYTF | TRBJ1-2 | 10 | TRBV6-5 | NA | NA
TGTGCCTGGAGTGTAGGGAACAGGGGTGCGGACGAGCAGTACTTC | CAWSVGNRGADEQYF | TRBJ2-7 | 15 | TRBV30 | TRBD1 | NA
TGTGCCAGCAGCTTAGACATCTACGAGCAGTACTTC | CASSLDIYEQYF | TRBJ2-7 | 12 | TRBV7-8 | NA | NA
TGTGCCAGCAGCGTACACGGGGGGCCCTCCTACGAGCAGTACTTC | CASSVHGGPSYEQYF | TRBJ2-7 | 15 | TRBV9 | NA | NA
TGTGCCAGCAGCAGTCGGACACCCCCTAATGAAAAACTGTTTTTT | CASSSRTPPNEKLFF | TRBJ1-4 | 15 | TRBV7-9 | NA | NA
TGTGCCACCAGCACCGGACTGGGGCGGAATTCCTACAATGAGCAGTTCTTC | CATSTGLGRNSYNEQFF | TRBJ2-1 | 17 | TRBV15 | NA | NA
TGTGCCAGCTCACCACTAACGGTTGGGTTAATTGGACAGACGAACACTGAAGCTTTCTTT | CASSPLTVGLIGQTNTEAFF | TRBJ1-1 | 20 | TRBV18 | NA | NA
TGTGCCAGCAGTTTGCAGGGGCCAGACGAAAAACTGTTTTTT | CASSLQGPDEKLFF | TRBJ1-4 | 14 | TRBV27 | NA | NA
TGCGCCAGCAGCTTGAGGGGACAGGGGGTCTCCGGGGAGCTGTTTTTT | CASSLRGQGVSGELFF | TRBJ2-2 | 16 | TRBV5-1 | TRBD1 | NA
TGTGCCAGCAGCGTCCCCGGGACAGGGGTCCACACCGGGGAGCTGTTTTTT | CASSVPGTGVHTGELFF | TRBJ2-2 | 17 | TRBV9 | TRBD1 | NA
TGTGCCAGCATCTCAGGAACCTTGGGCACTGAAGCTTTCTTT | CASISGTLGTEAFF | TRBJ1-1 | 14 | TRBV6-5 | NA | NA
TGTGCCAGCAGCGGGGAGGGCACAGATACGCAGTATTTT | CASSGEGTDTQYF | TRBJ2-3 | 13 | TRBV13 | NA | NA
TGTGCCAGCAGCCCAAAGCGCGGAGGGACAGATACGCAGTATTTT | CASSPKRGGTDTQYF | TRBJ2-3 | 15 | TRBV3-1/TRBV3-2 | NA | once
TGCGCCAGCAGTGAATCCGGGACAGGGAACACTGAAGCTTTCTTT | CASSESGTGNTEAFF | TRBJ1-1 | 15 | TRBV10-1 | TRBD1 | NA
TGTGCCAGCAGTTCAGTTTATGGCTACACCTTC | CASSSVYGYTF | TRBJ1-2 | 11 | TRBV5-5 | NA | NA
TGTGCCACCAGCACCCAATGGGCGAACTATGGCTACACCTTC | CATSTQWANYGYTF | TRBJ1-2 | 14 | TRBV15 | NA | NA
TGTGCCAGCAGAGGAAGGACAGTTCAGTTCTTC | CASRGRTVQFF | TRBJ2-1 | 11 | TRBV12-3/TRBV12-4 | NA | once
TGTGCCAGTGCCACCAGGGGTTCCTACGAGCAGTACTTC | CASATRGSYEQYF | TRBJ2-7 | 13 | TRBV19 | NA | NA
TGTGCCAGTACTACAGGGGGCGCTGGCTATGGCTACACCTTC | CASTTGGAGYGYTF | TRBJ1-2 | 14 | TRBV19 | TRBD1 | few
TGTGCCAGCAGTTACCAGACAGGCCCTCGAGAGACCCAGTACTTC | CASSYQTGPRETQYF | TRBJ2-5 | 15 | TRBV6-5 | NA | NA
TGCGCCAGCAGCCAAGTAAGGGGGGCTAGCACAGATACGCAGTATTTT | CASSQVRGASTDTQYF | TRBJ2-3 | 16 | TRBV4-1 | NA | once
TGTGCCAGTAGTATAGCGGGCAGGGGCTATGGCTACACCTTC | CASSIAGRGYGYTF | TRBJ1-2 | 14 | TRBV19 | NA | NA
TGTGCCAGCAGCCAGGCCGTGGGGGCCATGGCACCCCTCCACTTT | CASSQAVGAMAPLHF | TRBJ1-6 | 15 | TRBV7-8 | NA | NA
TGTGCCAGTAGTTCCCTAGAGGCTAGCGGCACAGATACGCAGTATTTT | CASSSLEASGTDTQYF | TRBJ2-3 | 16 | TRBV19 | NA | NA
TGTGCCAGCAGCTTCCTTACAGGGCTTGCCCCAGATACGCAGTATTTT | CASSFLTGLAPDTQYF | TRBJ2-3 | 16 | TRBV11-2 | NA | NA
TGTGCCAGTAGGCCGACCTCGTACTCCTACGAGCAGTACTTC | CASRPTSYSYEQYF | TRBJ2-7 | 14 | TRBV19 | NA | NA
TGTGCCAGCAGCTTTAAAGACGGGCCCGCCGAGCAGTACTTC | CASSFKDGPAEQYF | TRBJ2-7 | 14 | TRBV7-9 | NA | NA
TGCGCCAGCAGTTGGGGGGGGAGCGGGGTCCAAGAGACCCAGTACTTC | CASSWGGSGVQETQYF | TRBJ2-5 | 16 | TRBV5-1 | TRBD2 | once
TGTGCCAGCAGTGGTTCAGGGACGGGCTACGAGCAGTACTTC | CASSGSGTGYEQYF | TRBJ2-7 | 14 | TRBV2 | NA | NA
TGCAGCGTATTCCGGGAGGGTGGCTACACCTTC | CSVFREGGYTF | TRBJ1-2 | 11 | TRBV29-1 | NA | NA
TGTGCCAGCAGCCCCTCCCTAGCTTTCTTT | CASSPSLAFF | TRBJ1-1 | 10 | TRBV3-1/TRBV3-2 | NA | NA
TGCGCCAGCAGGGGGGTCTCCTATAATTCACCCCTCCACTTT | CASRGVSYNSPLHF | TRBJ1-6 | 14 | TRBV5-1 | NA | NA
TGTGCCAGCAGCCCTGTCAATCCTCACTCTGGAAACACCATATATTTT | CASSPVNPHSGNTIYF | TRBJ1-3 | 16 | TRBV7-6 | NA | NA